This is a list of T cell receptor beta chains from one sample in a study of cytomegalovirus exposure and HLA in healthy donors. Libraries were prepared by immunoSEQ multiplex PCR; TCRdb keeps only in-frame clonotypes and omits some of them. The table includes 130,000 or so clones, over 60% detected once. Sequenced: PBMCs. These receptors originate from a middle-aged woman in good health and CMV-seronegative. CDR3s include the opening cysteine and the closing phenylalanine or tryptophan. A D gene is named only where the DNA matches it firmly. Size is omitted from some rows. Given values are once, few, many or a class for expanded clones.

-	TRBD1	TRBJ1-2	TRBV2	TGTGCCAGCAGTGCCGACAGGGGAAGCTATGGCTACACCTTC	CASSADRGSYGYTF
-	TRBD1	TRBJ1-4	TRBV2	TGTGCCAGCAAAAACCGGACAGGGATTAATGAAAAACTGTTTTTT	CASKNRTGINEKLFF
-	-	TRBJ1-2	TRBV25-1	TGTGCCAGCAGCCAGGGTTATGGCTACACCTTC	CASSQGYGYTF
once	-	TRBJ1-1	TRBV19	TGTGCCAGTAGTATGGCCCCCGACACTGAAGCTTTCTTT	CASSMAPDTEAFF
-	-	TRBJ2-7	TRBV27	TGTGCCAGCAGTTGGGGGGAGGAGCGGTATAACTACGAGCAGTACTTC	CASSWGEERYNYEQYF
-	-	TRBJ2-7	TRBV5-1	TGCGCCAGCAGCTTGGATGGGCAGGATTCCTACGAGCAGTACTTC	CASSLDGQDSYEQYF
-	TRBD2	TRBJ2-7	TRBV28	TGTGCCAGCAGTGATATTGGGACTAGCGGGAGATACGAGCAGTACTTC	CASSDIGTSGRYEQYF
-	TRBD2	TRBJ2-7	TRBV6-6	TGTGCCAGCAGAGGGACTAGCGGAGCCCGGGAGCAGTACTTC	CASRGTSGAREQYF
-	TRBD2	TRBJ2-3	TRBV14	TGTGCCAGCAGCCAAGGACTAGCGGGAGGGCCTACGCAGTATTTT	CASSQGLAGGPTQYF
-	TRBD2	TRBJ2-1	TRBV6-4	TGTGCCAGCAGTGACTCTCTGGCGAGCGGGGACCTCAATGAGCAGTTCTTC	CASSDSLASGDLNEQFF
-	TRBD2	TRBJ2-7	TRBV28	TGTGCCGGCAGTACCTGGCGGGAGGACTCCTACGAGCAGTACTTC	CAGSTWREDSYEQYF
once	-	TRBJ1-3	TRBV28	TGTGCCAGCATTGTGAGGCCTGGAAACACCATATATTTT	CASIVRPGNTIYF
-	TRBD2	TRBJ2-1	TRBV11-3	TGTGCCAGCAGCTTAGATCAGGGCGGGAGCGTATCCTACAATGAGCAGTTCTTC	CASSLDQGGSVSYNEQFF
few	-	TRBJ2-7	TRBV19	TGTGCCAGTAGTATCACTTGGGGAGCGCTCTACGAGCAGTACTTC	CASSITWGALYEQYF
-	TRBD1	TRBJ2-1	TRBV7-9	TGTGCCAGCAGCTCCTGGACAGGGTCCTCCTACAATGAGCAGTTCTTC	CASSSWTGSSYNEQFF
-	-	TRBJ1-1	TRBV7-9	TGTTCCAGCAGTGTACACATGAACACTGAAGCTTTCTTT	CSSSVHMNTEAFF
-	TRBD1	TRBJ1-1	TRBV6-5	TGTGCCAGCAGTTACTCGATACAGGGGGGGAACACTGAAGCTTTCTTT	CASSYSIQGGNTEAFF